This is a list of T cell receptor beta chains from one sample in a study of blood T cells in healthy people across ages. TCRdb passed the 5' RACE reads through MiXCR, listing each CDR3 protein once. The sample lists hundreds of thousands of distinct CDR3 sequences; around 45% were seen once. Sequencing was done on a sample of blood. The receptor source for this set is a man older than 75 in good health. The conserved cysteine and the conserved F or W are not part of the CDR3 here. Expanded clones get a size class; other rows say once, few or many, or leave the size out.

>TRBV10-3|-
AISESNSPGTAEETQY
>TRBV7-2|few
ASSLVSGRVAGVTDTQY
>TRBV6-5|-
ASSRRDQPQH
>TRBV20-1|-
SARDPVRTQETQY
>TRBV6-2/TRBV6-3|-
ASSYSDRYMNTEAF
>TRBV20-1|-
SAISHYTDTQY
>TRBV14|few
ASSLHRQGDTEAF
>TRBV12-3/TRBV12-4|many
ASSPGLGQGDTQY
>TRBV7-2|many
ASSPRSGRAVNEQF
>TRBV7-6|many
ASSVGPRYGYT
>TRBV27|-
ATSPPRDSSTDTQY
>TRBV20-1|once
SAPWANYGYT
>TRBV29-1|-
SVNRGIGEKLF
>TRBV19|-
ASKTTGGAGEQY
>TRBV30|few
AWSVAGKETQY
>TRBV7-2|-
ASSPLASRGDTQY
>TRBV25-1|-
ASSLLHQETQY
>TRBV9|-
ASSGGGEWTQY
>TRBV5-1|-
ASSLAPRGGSDTQY
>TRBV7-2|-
ASSTGASKNIQY
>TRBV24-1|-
ATSDLPGRANTGELF
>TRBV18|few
ASSPIGLKTEAF
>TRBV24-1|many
ATSVGDYRTDTQY
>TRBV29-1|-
SVAWTGDSGYT
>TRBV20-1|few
SARDGGASGNNEQF
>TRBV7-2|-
ASSLAREHNNEQY
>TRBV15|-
ATSRGGIEWGAKNIQY
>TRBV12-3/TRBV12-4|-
ASSLGGRDHVQY